The source of this T cell receptor beta chain is a study of cytomegalovirus exposure and HLA in healthy donors. About the study: For the roughly 400 genotyped donors, roughly 80% fell within the Caucasian-associated ancestry cluster. General study results and limits: Later, an analysis found that common viral pathogens appeared to be linked with several of the most significant clusters. Donors belonging to an Asian-associated ancestry cluster reportedly showed fewer N-insertions in productive TCRs than the 666-donor mean, according to what a later analysis found. The majority of CMV-associated TCR beta chains were reported as apparently HLA-restricted in a later analysis.

The CDR3 is 16 amino acids. The germline V and J ends were trimmed by 4 bases and 7 bases, with 22 bases remaining between them. Germline values: CDR1 MGHRA, CDR2 YSYEKL. PCR used 60 Vbeta primers and 13 Jbeta primers. Some clones are missing from TCRdb's copy, which holds only in-frame ones; the method was immunoSEQ multiplex PCR. The sample lists 100,000 to 140,000 clones, less than 85% occurring once. Points on this clone: Its antigen is not identified.

The sequence derives from a middle-aged woman in good health and CMV-seropositive. The sample was PBMCs. The chain combines TRBV4-1 with TRBJ1-2; D is unclear. CDR3 loop: CASSPLIREKEGGYTF. The CDR3 DNA reads TGCGCCAGCAGCCCACTCATTCGGGAAAAGGAGGGTGGCTACACCTTC.